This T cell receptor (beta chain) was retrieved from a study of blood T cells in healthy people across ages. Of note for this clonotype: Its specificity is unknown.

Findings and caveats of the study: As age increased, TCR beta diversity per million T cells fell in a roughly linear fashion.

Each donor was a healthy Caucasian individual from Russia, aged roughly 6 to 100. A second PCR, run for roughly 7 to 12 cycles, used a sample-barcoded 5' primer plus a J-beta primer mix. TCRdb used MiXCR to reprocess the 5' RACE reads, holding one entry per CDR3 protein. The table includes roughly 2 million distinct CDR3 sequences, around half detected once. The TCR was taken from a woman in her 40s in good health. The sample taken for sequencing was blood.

Written as DNA, the CDR3 is TGTGCCAGCAGCTCTGGCGTTTCGGCCCCTAAAAATGAAAAACTGTTTTTT. This codes for CASSSGVSAPKNEKLFF. The rearrangement uses TRBV7-8 and TRBJ1-4; D remains ambiguous. Germline CDR1 reads SGHVS; CDR2 reads FQNEAQ. The CDR3 length is 17 residues. V lost 4 bases to trimming and J lost 5 bases, with 20 bases between them.